The 17 T cell receptor beta chains below were found in one sample sequenced in a study of cytomegalovirus exposure and HLA in healthy donors. Measured with immunoSEQ multiplex PCR; TCRdb has only the in-frame clones, and not every one. This sample yields 260,000 or so clones, of which roughly 91% are seen a single time; around 3.1% belongs to the top ten. Specimen: PBMCs. The receptors were sampled from a woman in her twenties or thirties in good health and CMV-seronegative.

V usage is TRBV28 and J usage is TRBJ2-7, with TRBD1 matching over 10 bases. This CDR3 comprises 15 residues. Trimming removed 6 bases from V and 7 bases from J; junction bases left unmatched: 12. The V gene's germline CDR1 is MDHEN and CDR2 SYDVKM. Here the CDR3 DNA reads TGTGCCAGCAGAGTTGTGGGACAGGGGCAAGGGGAGCAGTACTTC. Amino acid sequence: CASRVVGQGQGEQYF.

The gene calls are TRBV7-9 and TRBJ2-7; 9 bases line up with TRBD2. CDR1 SEHNR and CDR2 FQNEAQ come from the germline V gene (reference sequence). The CDR3 totals 15 residues. Trimming cost V 4 bases and J 4 bases; bases outside gene matches: 8. The CDR3, as DNA: TGTGCCAGCAGCTCCGGACTAGCGAATGTTTACGAGCAGTACTTC. It specifies CASSSGLANVYEQYF.

The gene calls are TRBV28 and TRBJ2-7; no clear D. CDR3 length: 18 residues. Trimming removed 5 bases from V and 0 bases from J, with 23 bases in between. Per germline, CDR1 MDHEN and CDR2 SYDVKM. The CDR3 loop reads CASSDFPPQVFRSYEQYF. The CDR3 coding sequence is TGTGCCAGCAGTGATTTTCCCCCCCAGGTCTTCCGCTCCTACGAGCAGTACTTC.

This clone was counted between two and nine times. The chain uses TRBV19 and TRBJ2-7; D gene uncertain. This CDR3 contains 14 residues. The germline CDR1 and CDR2 sequences are LNHDA and SQIVND (reference sequence). V lost 1 base and J 2 bases, leaving 9 bases between the germline ends. DNA for the CDR3: TGTGCCAGTAGTATAGTTCCGGCAGCCTACGAGCAGTACTTC. Amino acid sequence: CASSIVPAAYEQYF.

This chain uses TRBV10-1 with TRBJ2-1; 8 bases match TRBD2. Germline CDR1 reads WNHNN; CDR2 reads SYGVQD (reference sequence). The CDR3 length is 19 residues. V gave up 7 bases and J gave up 7 bases; unmatched junction bases: 24. CDR3 sequence reads: CASKRQLRGAEREWNEQFF. DNA of the CDR3: TGCGCCAGCAAACGGCAGTTACGGGGGGCTGAGCGGGAGTGGAATGAGCAGTTCTTC.

This chain connects TRBV27 to TRBJ2-7, with 15 bases fitting TRBD2. The CDR3 runs 16 residues. The germline gives CDR1 MNHEY, CDR2 SMNVEV (reference sequence). V was clipped by 5 bases and J by 5 bases; unmatched bases: 7. The DNA for the CDR3 is TGTGCCAGCAGTCCGGGACTAGCGGGAGGAATTAACGAGCAGTACTTC. Translated: CASSPGLAGGINEQYF.

The J gene is TRBJ2-3, the V gene TRBV27; tentatively, D is TRBD1 (5 bases). CDR3 length: 13 residues. The germline V gene has CDR1 MNHEY and CDR2 SMNVEV (reference sequence). The germline V and J ends were trimmed by 5 bases and 4 bases, with 10 bases remaining between them. The CDR3 loop reads CASSDSWADTQYF. The DNA for the CDR3 is TGTGCCAGCAGTGACAGCTGGGCAGATACGCAGTATTTT.

The V gene is TRBV5-6, the J gene TRBJ1-2, with 7 bases fitting TRBD1. V shed 6 bases, J shed 3 bases, and the junction held 14 bases outside the gene matches. The CDR3 is 16 residues long. Germline V gives CDR1 SGHDT, CDR2 YYEEEE. This chain's CDR3 is CASTLTRDSYYYGYTF. The CDR3 DNA reads TGTGCCAGCACCCTTACCCGGGACAGTTACTACTATGGCTACACCTTC.

This clone was detected only once. V is TRBV19 and J is TRBJ2-7; 8 bases agree with TRBD1. CDR3 size: 13 residues. V lost 6 bases to trimming and J lost 7 bases; unmatched junction nucleotides: 8. Germline CDR1 LNHDA, CDR2 SQIVND (reference sequence). The CDR3 loop is CASSLDRGAEQYF. CDR3 bases: TGTGCCAGTAGCCTCGACAGGGGAGCTGAGCAGTACTTC.

The V gene is TRBV7-2, the J gene TRBJ2-7, with D uncertain. V was shortened by 2 bases and J by 0 bases, with 11 bases between the two germline ends. This CDR3 has 15 residues. Per the germline V gene, CDR1 is SGHTA and CDR2 is FQGNSA. The CDR3 DNA is TGTGCCAGCAGCTTACTTACGGATGGCTCCTACGAGCAGTACTTC. Protein: CASSLLTDGSYEQYF.

The gene calls are TRBV28 and TRBJ1-4; 9 nucleotides align to TRBD1. The CDR3 is made up of 15 amino acids. The ends lost 5 bases at V and 7 bases at J; junction bases unmatched: 8. Germline V gives CDR1 MDHEN, CDR2 SYDVKM. CDR3 loop: CASSTRWTGVEKLFF. DNA of the CDR3: TGTGCCAGCAGTACTCGCTGGACAGGGGTTGAAAAACTGTTTTTT.

Here the CDR3 reads CASSVAANFNEQFF. The DNA of the CDR3 is TGTGCCAGCAGCGTAGCGGCCAATTTCAATGAGCAGTTCTTC. This chain links TRBV9 with TRBJ2-1; D is undetermined. Germline V lookup: CDR1 SGDLS, CDR2 YYNGEE. The CDR3 consists of 14 residues. Trimming pared 0 bases from V and 6 bases from J, leaving 10 bases between.

This sequence joins TRBV6-6 and TRBJ2-7; 10 positions agree with TRBD2. In germline, CDR1 is MNHNY, CDR2 SVGAGI (reference sequence). This CDR3 region has 15 residues. Germline trimming cut 6 bases from V and 3 bases from J; bases unmatched to any gene: 8. In nucleotides, the CDR3 is TGTGCCAGCAGCTTGAGCGGGAGGGTCCTCTACGAGCAGTACTTC. Translated: CASSLSGRVLYEQYF.

The chain employs TRBV18 and TRBJ2-5; D gene ambiguous. In germline, CDR1 is KGHSH, CDR2 LQKENI. V was cut by 3 bases and J by 5 bases, with 25 bases left in between. The CDR3 consists of 18 residues. The CDR3 protein is CASSPAEAAYTVRETQYF. CDR3 in DNA: TGTGCCAGCTCACCTGCCGAGGCTGCTTATACGGTCAGGGAGACCCAGTACTTC.

The V gene is TRBV27, the J gene TRBJ1-1, with 8 bases lining up with TRBD1. With 8 bases clipped from V and 0 bases from J, the junction kept 2 bases outside the gene matches. The CDR3 is made up of 13 amino acids. Germline CDR1 is MNHEY and CDR2 is SMNVEV (reference sequence). The CDR3 here is CASEDRVNTEAFF. DNA of the CDR3: TGTGCCAGCGAGGACAGGGTGAACACTGAAGCTTTCTTT.

The rearrangement links TRBV4-3 to TRBJ1-2, with D maybe TRBD1 (5 bases). The CDR3 sequence is 14 residues long. The germline gives CDR1 LGHNA, CDR2 YSLEER. Trimming stripped 3 bases from V and 2 bases from J, with 10 bases between. The CDR3 DNA follows: TGCGCCAGCAGCCAGGAAACAGGAAACTATGGCTACACCTTC. It codes for CASSQETGNYGYTF.

V is TRBV21-1 and J is TRBJ2-3; TRBD2, the table's D call, was not compared with the DNA. TRBV21-1 is a documented pseudogene. The CDR3 has 20 residues. The CDR3 here is CASSKEGILAGGRSTDTQYF. In DNA form, the CDR3 reads TGTGCCAGCAGCAAAGAGGGGATTCTAGCGGGAGGACGGAGCACAGATACGCAGTATTTT.